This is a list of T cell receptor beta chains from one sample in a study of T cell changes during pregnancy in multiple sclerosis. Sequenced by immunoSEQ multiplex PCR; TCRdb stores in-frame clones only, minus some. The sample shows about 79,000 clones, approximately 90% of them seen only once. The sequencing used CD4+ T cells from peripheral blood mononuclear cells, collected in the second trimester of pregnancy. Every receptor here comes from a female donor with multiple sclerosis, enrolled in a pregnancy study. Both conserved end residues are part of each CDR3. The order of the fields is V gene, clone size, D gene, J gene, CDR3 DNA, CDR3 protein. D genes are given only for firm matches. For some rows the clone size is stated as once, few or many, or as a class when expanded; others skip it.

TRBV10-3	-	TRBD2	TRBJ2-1	TGTGCCACTGCCGCGGGGGATGAGCAGTTCTTC	CATAAGDEQFF
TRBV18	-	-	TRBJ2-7	TGTGCCAGCTCAACAGACTCCTACGAGCAGTACTTC	CASSTDSYEQYF
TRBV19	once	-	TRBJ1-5	TGTGCCAGTAGTTCAGGCGGGGGCAATCAGCCCCAGCATTTT	CASSSGGGNQPQHF
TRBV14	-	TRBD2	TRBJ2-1	TGTGCCAGCAGCCAAGAATTGGGACTAGCGGAATACAATGAGCAGTTCTTC	CASSQELGLAEYNEQFF
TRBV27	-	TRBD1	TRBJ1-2	TGTGCCAGCAGTTTCACGGGACAGTATGGCTACACCTTC	CASSFTGQYGYTF
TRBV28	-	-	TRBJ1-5	TGTGCCAGCAGTCTGCCGTGGTCGGGCAATCAGCCCCAGCATTTT	CASSLPWSGNQPQHF
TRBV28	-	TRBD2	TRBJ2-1	TGTGCCAGCAGAACCGGGACTACCTCCTACAATGAGCAGTTCTTC	CASRTGTTSYNEQFF
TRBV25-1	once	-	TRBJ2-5	TGTGCCAGCAGTGAACAGGGGCAAGAGACCCAGTACTTC	CASSEQGQETQYF
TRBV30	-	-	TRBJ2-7	TGTGCCTGGGCCTGGGGGGGAGGGGGATCCTACGAGCAGTACTTC	CAWAWGGGGSYEQYF
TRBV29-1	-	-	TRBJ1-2	TGCAGCGTTGACGGTCGTGTCGGGGGTCCTTATGGCTACACCTTC	CSVDGRVGGPYGYTF
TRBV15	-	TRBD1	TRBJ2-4	TGTGCCACCAGCAGAGGGGACAGGTCGACTAAATTCCAGTACTTC	CATSRGDRSTKFQYF
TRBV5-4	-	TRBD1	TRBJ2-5	TGTGCCAGCAGCTCCAGGACAGGGGGAGCAGAGACCCAGTACTTC	CASSSRTGGAETQYF
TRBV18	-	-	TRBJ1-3	TGTGCCAGCTCACCCACAGGGTTCTCTGGAAACACCATATATTTT	CASSPTGFSGNTIYF
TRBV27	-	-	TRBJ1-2	TGTGCCAGCAGCCCCCGCCTGACAGTCCACTATGGCTACACCTTC	CASSPRLTVHYGYTF
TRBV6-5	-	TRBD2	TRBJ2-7	TGTGCCAGCAGTTTCCTGACTCCGGGGGGCTCCTACGAGCAGTACTTC	CASSFLTPGGSYEQYF
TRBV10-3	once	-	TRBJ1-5	TGTGCCATAGGGGCCGGCAATCAGCCCCAGCATTTT	CAIGAGNQPQHF